This T cell receptor (beta chain) was identified during a study of OX40 agonist ivuxolimab in advanced cancers. The study's findings and limits: Nonresponders, in some cases, also had low normalized T-cell clonal expansion.

Turning to this clone: The antigen is undetermined.

Profiled with immunoSEQ multiplex PCR; TCRdb holds only in-frame clones, not every one. The sample contains roughly 51,000 clones, 88% of which appear only once. The source of this sequence is an adult with an advanced solid tumor such as melanoma, head and neck, liver or kidney cancer. Sequencing was performed on CD4+ or CD8+ T cells sorted from blood, taken in a trial of the OX40 agonist ivuxolimab.

The CDR3 sequence: CASSQEASPSDEQYF. CDR3 sequence (DNA): TGCGCCAGCAGCCAAGAGGCTAGCCCCTCAGACGAGCAGTACTTC. The V call is TRBV4-3, the J call TRBJ2-7; tentatively, D is TRBD2 (5 bases). Germline values: CDR1 LGHNA, CDR2 YSLEER. The V end was cut by 0 bases, the J end by 5 bases, with 14 bases between. The CDR3 totals 15 residues.